This TCR beta chain is drawn from a study of blood T cell repertoires in COVID-19. In the study overall: Donors in the United States, Italy and Spain gave samples during acute or convalescent COVID-19. Sources were T cells, B-cell-depleted T cells, or PBMCs; the material itself was cDNA or gDNA.

This clone was observed a handful of times. Source study methods: By means of reference gene primer amplification, nucleated cell counts were estimated. The data were produced by immunoSEQ multiplex PCR, yet TCRdb's version contains in-frame clones alone and is incomplete. V, J and clone size are taken as reported in that table, and D and trimming were inferred from the DNA itself. Of about 97,000 clones in the sample, less than 85% were seen once. The sequenced material came from peripheral blood. The clonotype was recovered from a woman aged 70-85 years with active or convalescent COVID-19.

The CDR3 nucleotides are TGTGCCAGCAGCTTATCTGGGACAGGGTCGAATGAGCAGTTCTTC. Its protein is CASSLSGTGSNEQFF. This chain joins TRBV7-3 and TRBJ2-1; TRBD1 agrees at 9 bases. V trimming: 2 bases; J trimming: 7 bases; junction bases outside the gene matches: 6. The CDR3 spans 15 residues. Germline CDR1 SGHTA, CDR2 FQGTGA.